Reported below is one TCR beta chain. Source study methods: Scientists estimated how many nucleated cells there were by amplifying reference gene primers. Clones were sequenced by immunoSEQ multiplex PCR, and TCRdb holds only the in-frame ones, with some missing. V, J and clone size are taken as reported in that table, and D and trimming were inferred from the DNA itself. The sample has 160,000 or so clones, approximately 85% seen once. This sample was taken from a study of blood T cell repertoires in COVID-19. Study-level background: Donors in the United States, Italy and Spain gave samples during acute or convalescent COVID-19. PBMCs, B-cell-depleted T cells, or T cells were the source of the cDNA or gDNA that made up the material.

Seattle's cohort entered during active infection and was followed longitudinally. This receptor was taken from a woman between 45 and 65 years old with COVID-19, enrolled during active disease. The sample taken for sequencing was peripheral blood.

The CDR3 is CASSPPKLAGGSETQYF. CDR3 nucleotide sequence: TGTGCCAGCTCACCACCGAAACTAGCGGGGGGGTCGGAGACCCAGTACTTC. The chain is built from TRBV18 and TRBJ2-5, with 13 nucleotides matching TRBD2. This CDR3 region has 17 residues. V shed 0 bases, J shed 5 bases, and the junction held 6 bases outside the gene matches. Germline V lookup: CDR1 KGHSH, CDR2 LQKENI.